This T cell receptor beta chain comes out of a study of OX40 agonist ivuxolimab in advanced cancers. Findings and caveats of the study: In general, CD8+ T cells held more expanded clones than CD4+ did, on average. Among patients with partial responses at 0.1-3.0 mg/kg, clonal expansion was among the lowest.

Peripheral blood came from all dose cohorts at three timepoints. V gave up 0 bases and J gave up 14 bases; unmatched junction bases: 13. The CDR3 is 15 residues long. Germline CDR1 KGHSH, CDR2 LQKENI. Comments on this clone: As yet, its antigen is unknown.

Sequencing was performed with immunoSEQ multiplex PCR; in TCRdb, only in-frame clones are kept and a portion is missing. The data contain 70,000 or so clones, 90% to 95% of them singletons. The chain couples TRBV18 to TRBJ1-1; TRBD1 matches 9 bases. This TCR came from an adult with an advanced solid tumor such as melanoma, head and neck, liver or kidney cancer. The sample consisted of CD4+ or CD8+ T cells sorted from blood, taken in a trial of the OX40 agonist ivuxolimab. DNA of the CDR3: TGTGCCAGCTCACCACCCGTAGGGGACAGGGTCGTTGGATTCTTT. Its protein product is CASSPPVGDRVVGFF.